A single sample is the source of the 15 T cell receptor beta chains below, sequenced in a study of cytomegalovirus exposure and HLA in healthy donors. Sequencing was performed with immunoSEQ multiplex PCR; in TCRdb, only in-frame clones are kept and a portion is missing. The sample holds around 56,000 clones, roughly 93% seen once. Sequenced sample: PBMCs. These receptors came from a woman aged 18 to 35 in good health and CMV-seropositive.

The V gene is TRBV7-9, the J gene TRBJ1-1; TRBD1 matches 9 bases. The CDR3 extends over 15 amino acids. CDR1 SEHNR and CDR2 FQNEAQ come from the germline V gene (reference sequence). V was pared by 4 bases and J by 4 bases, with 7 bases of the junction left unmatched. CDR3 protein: CASSSVGQGSTEAFF. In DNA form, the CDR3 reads TGTGCCAGCAGCTCAGTTGGACAGGGGAGCACTGAAGCTTTCTTT.

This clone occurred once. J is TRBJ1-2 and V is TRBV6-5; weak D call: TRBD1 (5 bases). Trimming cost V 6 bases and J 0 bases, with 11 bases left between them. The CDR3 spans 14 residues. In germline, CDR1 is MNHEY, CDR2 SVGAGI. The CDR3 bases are TGTGCCAGCAGCCTGCAGGGCCCTAACTATGGCTACACCTTC. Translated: CASSLQGPNYGYTF.

The CDR3: CASIGAGEQYF. CDR3 coding DNA: TGTGCCAGCATTGGGGCTGGCGAGCAGTACTTC. The V gene is TRBV27, the J gene TRBJ2-7, with D tentatively TRBD1 (5 bases). The germline V gene encodes CDR1 MNHEY and CDR2 SMNVEV (reference sequence). The CDR3 loop spans 11 amino acids. Trimming took 7 bases from V and 6 from J, leaving 10 bases between them.

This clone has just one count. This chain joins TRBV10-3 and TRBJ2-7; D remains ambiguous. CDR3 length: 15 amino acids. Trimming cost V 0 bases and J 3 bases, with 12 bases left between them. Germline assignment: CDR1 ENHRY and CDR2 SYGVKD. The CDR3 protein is CAISESLVQYYEQYF. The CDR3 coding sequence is TGTGCCATCAGTGAGTCTTTGGTACAGTACTACGAGCAGTACTTC.

CDR3 sequence: CASSETSGGAWNIQYF. DNA for the CDR3: TGTGCCAGCAGTGAGACTAGCGGGGGGGCGTGGAACATTCAGTACTTC. The V call is TRBV6-1, the J call TRBJ2-4; 14 bases align to TRBD2. Germline V gene data show CDR1 as MNHNS and CDR2 as SASEGT. Losses at the gene ends were 3 bases for V and 7 bases for J; bases not matched to a gene: 5. The CDR3 is 16 amino acids.

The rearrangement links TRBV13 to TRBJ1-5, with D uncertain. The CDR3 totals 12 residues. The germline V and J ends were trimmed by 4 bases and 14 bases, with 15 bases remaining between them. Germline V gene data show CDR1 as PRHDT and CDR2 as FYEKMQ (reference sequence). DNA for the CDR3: TGTGCCAGCAGCTCACAGATCGGGGTCAAGCATTTT. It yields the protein CASSSQIGVKHF.

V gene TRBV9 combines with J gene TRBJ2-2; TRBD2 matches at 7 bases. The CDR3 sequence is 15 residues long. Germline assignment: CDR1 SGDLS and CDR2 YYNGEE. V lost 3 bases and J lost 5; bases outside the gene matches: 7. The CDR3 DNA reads TGTGCCAGCAGCGCTAAGCGGGGTAGTACCGGGGAGCTGTTTTTT. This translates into CASSAKRGSTGELFF.

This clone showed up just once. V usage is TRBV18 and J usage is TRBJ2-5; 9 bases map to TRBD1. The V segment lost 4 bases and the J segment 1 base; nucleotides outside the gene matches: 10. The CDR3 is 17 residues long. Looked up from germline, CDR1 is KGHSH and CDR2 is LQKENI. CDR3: CASSQNPGTGIQETQYF. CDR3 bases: TGTGCCAGCTCACAAAACCCCGGGACAGGGATCCAAGAGACCCAGTACTTC. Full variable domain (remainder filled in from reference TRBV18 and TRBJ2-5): NAGVMQNPRHLVRRRGQEARLRCSPMKGHSHVYWYRQLPEEGLKFMVYLQKENIIDESGMPKERFSAEFPKEGPSILRIQQVVRGDSAAYFCASSQNPGTGIQETQYFGPGTRLLVL.

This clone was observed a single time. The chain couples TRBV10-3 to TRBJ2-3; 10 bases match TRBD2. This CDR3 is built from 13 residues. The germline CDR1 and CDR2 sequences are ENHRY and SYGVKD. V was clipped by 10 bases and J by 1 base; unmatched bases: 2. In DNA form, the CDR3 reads TGTGCCACCGGGACTAGCGGCACAGATACGCAGTATTTT. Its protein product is CATGTSGTDTQYF.

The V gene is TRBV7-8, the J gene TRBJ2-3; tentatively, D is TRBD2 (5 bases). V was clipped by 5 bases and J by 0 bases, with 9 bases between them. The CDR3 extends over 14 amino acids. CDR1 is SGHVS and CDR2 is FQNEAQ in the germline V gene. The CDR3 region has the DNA TGTGCCAGCAGCCCGGGGTCTAGCACAGATACGCAGTATTTT. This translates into CASSPGSSTDTQYF.

The DNA for the CDR3 is TGTGCCAGCAGCCCTTCTAATCCGGGAGTGGATGGCTACACCTTC. Encoded protein: CASSPSNPGVDGYTF. This rearrangement joins TRBV9 to TRBJ1-2; no clear D gene. Per germline, CDR1 SGDLS and CDR2 YYNGEE. The CDR3 runs 15 residues. The germline V and J ends were trimmed by 4 bases and 6 bases, with 19 bases remaining between them.

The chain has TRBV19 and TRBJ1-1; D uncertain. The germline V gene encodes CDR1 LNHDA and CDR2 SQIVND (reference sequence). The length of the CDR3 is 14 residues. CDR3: CIRSPPKMNTEAFF. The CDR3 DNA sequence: TGTATCAGGTCGCCCCCTAAGATGAACACTGAAGCTTTCTTT.

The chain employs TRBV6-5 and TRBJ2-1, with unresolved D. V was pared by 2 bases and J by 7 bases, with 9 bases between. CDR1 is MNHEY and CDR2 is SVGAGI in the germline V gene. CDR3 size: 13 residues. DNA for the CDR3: TGTGCCAGCAGTTACCAACCACTTAATGAGCAGTTCTTC. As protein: CASSYQPLNEQFF.

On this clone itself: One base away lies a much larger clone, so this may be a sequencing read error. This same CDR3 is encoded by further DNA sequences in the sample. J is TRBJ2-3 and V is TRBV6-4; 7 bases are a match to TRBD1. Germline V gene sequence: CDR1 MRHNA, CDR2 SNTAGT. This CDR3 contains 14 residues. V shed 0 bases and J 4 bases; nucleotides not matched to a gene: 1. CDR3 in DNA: TGTGCCAGCAGTGACTCAGGGGGCCCAGATACGCAGTATTTT. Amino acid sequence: CASSDSGGPDTQYF.

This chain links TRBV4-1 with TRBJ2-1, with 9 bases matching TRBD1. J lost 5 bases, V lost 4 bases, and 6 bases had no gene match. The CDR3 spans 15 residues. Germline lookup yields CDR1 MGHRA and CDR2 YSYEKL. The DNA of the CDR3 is TGCGCCAGCAGCCCCGGACAGGGGTGGAACAATGAGCAGTTCTTC. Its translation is CASSPGQGWNNEQFF.